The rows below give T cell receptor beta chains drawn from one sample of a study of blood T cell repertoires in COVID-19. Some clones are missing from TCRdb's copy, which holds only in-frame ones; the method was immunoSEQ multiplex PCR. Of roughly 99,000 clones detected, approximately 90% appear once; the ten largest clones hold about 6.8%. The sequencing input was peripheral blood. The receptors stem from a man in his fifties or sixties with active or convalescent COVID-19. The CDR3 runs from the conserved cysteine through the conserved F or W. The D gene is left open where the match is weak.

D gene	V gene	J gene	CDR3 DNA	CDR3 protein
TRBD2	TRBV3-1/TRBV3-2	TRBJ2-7	TGTGCCAGCAGCCAAGCTGAGGGTCTAGCGGGGACCTACGAGCAGTACTTC	CASSQAEGLAGTYEQYF
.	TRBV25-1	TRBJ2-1	TGTGCCAGCGGTCAGTACAATGAGCAGTTCTTC	CASGQYNEQFF
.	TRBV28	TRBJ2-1	TGTGCCAGACCTAGAAGGCTCACAAAAAAAGCGGGCAATGAGCAGTTCTTC	CARPRRLTKKAGNEQFF
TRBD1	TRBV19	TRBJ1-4	TGTGCCAGTAGTATAAGGGGGACAGGGGGCCCCTCTATGGAAAAACTGTTTTTT	CASSIRGTGGPSMEKLFF
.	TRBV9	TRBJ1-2	TGTGCCAGCAACGCGGGACTTGGATATGGCTACACCTTC	CASNAGLGYGYTF
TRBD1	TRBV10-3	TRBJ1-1	TGTGCCATCAGTGACCGGGACAGGGGTAACACTGAAGCTTTCTTT	CAISDRDRGNTEAFF
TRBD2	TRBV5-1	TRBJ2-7	TGCGCCAGCAGCTCCCTCCCGGGACTAGCGGACGAGCAGTACTTC	CASSSLPGLADEQYF
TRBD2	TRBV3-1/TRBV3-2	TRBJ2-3	TGTGCCAGCAGCCAAGGGATAGCGGGAATTCCGAATACGCAGTATTTT	CASSQGIAGIPNTQYF
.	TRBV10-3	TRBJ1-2	TGTGCCATCACCTCAGGAGGGGTCGGCTACACCTTC	CAITSGGVGYTF
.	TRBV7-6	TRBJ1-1	TGTGCCAGCACCCGCCAACTCCTAGCGGGGGGTAAGGGGGACACTGAAGCTTTCTTT	CASTRQLLAGGKGDTEAFF
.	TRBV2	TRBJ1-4	TGTGCCAGCAGTGGTCAGGGGATATATGGCGAAAAACTGTTTTTT	CASSGQGIYGEKLFF
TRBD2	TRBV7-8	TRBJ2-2	TGTGCCACCACCCTCGGGGGGTCTAGCACCGGGGAGCTGTTTTTT	CATTLGGSSTGELFF
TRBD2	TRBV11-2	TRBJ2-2	TGTGCCAGCAGCCCTACTAGCGGGAGGGTTGGCGGGGAGCTGTTTTTT	CASSPTSGRVGGELFF
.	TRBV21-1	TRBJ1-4	TGTGCCAGCTTAAGGCAGGGGGCAACTAATGAAAAACTGTTTTTT	CASLRQGATNEKLFF
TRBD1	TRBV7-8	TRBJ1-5	TGTGCCAGCAGCTTAGCGCGGACAGGTCATCAGCCCCAGCATTTT	CASSLARTGHQPQHF
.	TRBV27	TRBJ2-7	TGTGCCAGCAGTTTTCGTTCCAGGCCCCCTAACTACGAGCAGTACTTC	CASSFRSRPPNYEQYF
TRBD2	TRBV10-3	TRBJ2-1	TGTGCCATCAGTGACTCACTAGCGGGAGGCAATGAGCAGTTCTTC	CAISDSLAGGNEQFF
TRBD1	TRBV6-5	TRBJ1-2	TGTGCCAGCAGGGGGGGACAGGGGGATCGGGACTACACCTTC	CASRGGQGDRDYTF
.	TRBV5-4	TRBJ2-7	TGTGCCAGCAGCTCTAGTCTAGCCCACGAGCAGTACTTC	CASSSSLAHEQYF
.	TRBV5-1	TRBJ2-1	TGCGCCAGCAGCTTGGTTTTACAGGGTACCTACAATGAGCAGTTCTTC	CASSLVLQGTYNEQFF
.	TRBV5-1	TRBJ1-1	TGCGCCAGCAGCTTGGAGGGGATTCTGAACACTGAAGCTTTCTTT	CASSLEGILNTEAFF
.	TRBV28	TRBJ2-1	TGTGCCAGCAGGGTGATAGCACATGAGCAGTTCTTC	CASRVIAHEQFF